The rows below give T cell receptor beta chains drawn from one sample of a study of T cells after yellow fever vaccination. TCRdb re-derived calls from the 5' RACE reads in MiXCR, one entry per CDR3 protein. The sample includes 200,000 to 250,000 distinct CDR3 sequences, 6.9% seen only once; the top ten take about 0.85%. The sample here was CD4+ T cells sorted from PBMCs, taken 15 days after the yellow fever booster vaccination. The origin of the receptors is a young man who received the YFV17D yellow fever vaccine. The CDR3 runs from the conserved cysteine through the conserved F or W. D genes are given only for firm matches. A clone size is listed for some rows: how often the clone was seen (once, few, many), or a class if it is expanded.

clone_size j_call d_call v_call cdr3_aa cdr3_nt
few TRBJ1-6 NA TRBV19 CASSIHDRFTNSPLHF TGTGCCAGTAGTATTCATGACAGGTTTACGAATTCACCCCTCCACTTT
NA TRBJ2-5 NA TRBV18 CASSPRQGISETQYF TGTGCCAGCTCACCACGGCAGGGAATTTCAGAGACCCAGTACTTC
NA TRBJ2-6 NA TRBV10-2 CASLTVSGANVLTF TGCGCCAGCCTAACAGTCTCTGGGGCCAACGTCCTGACTTTC
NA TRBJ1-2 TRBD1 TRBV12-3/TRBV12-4 CASSSAGQGIGGYTF TGTGCCAGCAGTTCCGCGGGACAGGGGATAGGTGGCTACACCTTC
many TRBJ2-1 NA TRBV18 CASSELSSSYNEQFF TGTGCCAGCTCAGAACTGTCGAGCTCCTACAATGAGCAGTTCTTC
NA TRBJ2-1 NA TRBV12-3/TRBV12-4 CASSFGGKGDEQFF TGTGCCAGCAGTTTTGGCGGGAAGGGCGATGAGCAGTTCTTC
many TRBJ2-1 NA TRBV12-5 CASGLGREQFF TGTGCTAGTGGTTTGGGTCGCGAGCAGTTCTTC
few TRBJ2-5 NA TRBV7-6 CASSETLRGGSQETQYF TGTGCCAGCAGCGAAACCCTAAGGGGGGGGTCCCAAGAGACCCAGTACTTC
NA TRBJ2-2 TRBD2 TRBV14 CASSRGSRELFF TGTGCCAGCAGCCGCGGGAGCCGGGAGCTGTTTTTT
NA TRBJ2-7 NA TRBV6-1 CATNRDTVSLKQYF TGTGCCACCAACCGGGACACGGTGTCCCTCAAGCAGTACTTC
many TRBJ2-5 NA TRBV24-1 CATSDPSGQETQYF TGTGCCACCAGTGACCCCAGTGGCCAAGAGACCCAGTACTTC
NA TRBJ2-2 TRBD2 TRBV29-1 CSVGGRETGELFF TGCAGCGTCGGGGGGAGGGAGACCGGGGAGCTGTTTTTT
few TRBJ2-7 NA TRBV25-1 CASSSAGAFYEQYF TGTGCCAGCAGTTCCGCCGGGGCGTTCTACGAGCAGTACTTC
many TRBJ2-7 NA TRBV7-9 CASSGTASYEQYF TGTGCCTCTTCCGGGACGGCGTCCTACGAGCAGTACTTC
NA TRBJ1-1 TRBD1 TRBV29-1 CSTFRRQGEAFF TGCAGCACATTTCGCCGACAGGGTGAAGCTTTCTTT
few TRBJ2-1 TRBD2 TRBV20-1 CSARDPRLAGGEQFF TGCAGTGCTAGAGATCCGAGACTAGCGGGAGGTGAGCAGTTCTTC
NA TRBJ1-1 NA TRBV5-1 CASSLAYDRLNTEAFF TGCGCCAGCAGCTTGGCCTATGACAGGCTGAACACTGAAGCTTTCTTT
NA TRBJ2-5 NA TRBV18 CASSPPIARGRKTQYF TGTGCCAGCTCACCACCAATCGCCAGGGGTCGGAAGACCCAGTACTTC
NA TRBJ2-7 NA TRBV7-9 CATDPGKALGEQYF TGTGCCACCGACCCCGGGAAGGCCCTGGGGGAGCAGTACTTC
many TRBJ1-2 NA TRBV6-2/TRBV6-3 CASRPTGAFYGYTF TGTGCCAGCAGGCCAACGGGCGCATTCTATGGCTACACCTTC
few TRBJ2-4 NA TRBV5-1 CASSLDTNGGIQYF TGCGCCAGCAGCTTGGACACCAACGGAGGCATTCAGTACTTC
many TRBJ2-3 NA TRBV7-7 CASSQISTDTQYF TGTGCTAGCAGCCAAATTAGCACAGATACGCAGTATTTT
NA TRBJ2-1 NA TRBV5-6 CASSSILGLAGYNEQFF TGTGCCAGCAGCTCTATACTCGGGCTAGCTGGATACAATGAGCAGTTCTTC
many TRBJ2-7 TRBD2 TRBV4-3 CASSPTSGSGSYEQYF TGCGCCAGCAGCCCCACTAGCGGGAGTGGGTCCTACGAGCAGTACTTC
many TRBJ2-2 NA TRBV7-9 CASSKTGLVAGELFF TGTGCCAGCAGCAAAACAGGGCTTGTTGCCGGGGAGCTGTTTTTT
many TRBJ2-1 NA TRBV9 CASSVFAMGNEQFF TGTGCCAGCAGCGTGTTCGCGATGGGAAATGAGCAGTTCTTC
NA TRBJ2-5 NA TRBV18 CASSRDEGGTQYF TGTGCCAGCTCACGGGACGAAGGGGGGACCCAGTACTTC
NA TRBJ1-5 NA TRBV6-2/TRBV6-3 CATKGSNQPQHF TGTGCCACAAAGGGGAGCAATCAGCCCCAGCATTTT
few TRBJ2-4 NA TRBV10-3 CAISEPDDKNIQYF TGTGCCATCAGTGAGCCGGATGACAAAAACATTCAGTACTTC
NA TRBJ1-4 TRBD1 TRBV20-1 CSAREGANEKLFF TGCAGTGCTAGGGAGGGGGCGAATGAAAAACTGTTTTTT
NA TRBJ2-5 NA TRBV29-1 CSVEYRAQETQYF TGCAGCGTTGAGTACAGGGCACAAGAGACCCAGTACTTC
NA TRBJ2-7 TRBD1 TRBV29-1 CSVEAGRGYEQYF TGCAGCGTTGAAGCCGGCAGGGGGTACGAGCAGTACTTC
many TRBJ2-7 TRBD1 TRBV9 CASSRTGRNEQYF TGTGCCAGCAGCCGGACAGGTAGAAACGAGCAGTACTTC
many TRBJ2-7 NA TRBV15 CATSRELPGGEQYF TGTGCCACCAGCAGAGAACTTCCCGGGGGCGAGCAGTACTTC
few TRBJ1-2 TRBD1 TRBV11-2 CASSLRGRGPTYGYTF TGTGCCAGCTCCCTAAGGGGGCGGGGGCCCACCTATGGCTACACCTTC
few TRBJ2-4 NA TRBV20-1 CSARDEGVRGIQYF TGCAGTGCTAGAGATGAGGGCGTGCGGGGCATTCAGTACTTC
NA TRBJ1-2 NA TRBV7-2 CASSLATASASYGYTF TGTGCCAGCAGCTTAGCCACAGCATCGGCCTCCTATGGCTACACCTTC
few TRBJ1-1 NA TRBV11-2 CASSAPAGMNTEAFF TGTGCCAGCAGCGCCCCGGCGGGTATGAACACTGAAGCTTTCTTT
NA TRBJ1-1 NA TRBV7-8 CASSPYTGLRTEAFF TGTGCCAGCAGCCCCTACACAGGGTTAAGAACTGAAGCTTTCTTT
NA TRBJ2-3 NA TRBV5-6 CASSLGVGTQYF TGTGCCAGTTCCCTTGGGGTGGGTACGCAGTATTTT
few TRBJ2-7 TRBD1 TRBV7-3 CASSPTGQGIYEQYF TGTGCCAGCAGCCCGACGGGACAGGGCATTTACGAGCAGTACTTC
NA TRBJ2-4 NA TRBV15 CATSSGQLPFGIQYF TGTGCCACCAGCAGCGGGCAGCTGCCTTTCGGCATTCAGTACTTC
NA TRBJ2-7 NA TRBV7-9 CASSARDLSYYEQYF TGTGCCAGCAGCGCCCGGGACCTCTCCTACTACGAGCAGTACTTC
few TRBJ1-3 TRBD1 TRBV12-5 CASGLGTGTGNTIYF TGTGCTAGTGGTTTGGGGACAGGGACTGGAAACACCATATATTTT
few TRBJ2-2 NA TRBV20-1 CSASRAGATGELFF TGCAGTGCTAGTAGGGCAGGGGCCACCGGGGAGCTGTTTTTT
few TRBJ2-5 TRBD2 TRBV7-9 CASSLGTSGFQETQYF TGTGCCAGCAGCTTGGGGACTAGCGGGTTCCAAGAGACCCAGTACTTC
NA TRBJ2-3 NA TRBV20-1 CSARDFTDTQYF TGCAGTGCTAGAGACTTCACAGATACGCAGTATTTT
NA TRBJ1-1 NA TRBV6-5 CASSSLGGDTEAFF TGTGCCAGCAGTTCTCTGGGGGGAGACACTGAAGCTTTCTTT
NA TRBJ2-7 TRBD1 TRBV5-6 CASSWGQVPTYEQYF TGTGCCAGCAGCTGGGGACAGGTGCCTACCTACGAGCAGTACTTC
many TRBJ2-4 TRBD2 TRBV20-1 CSALAGVKNIQYF TGCAGTGCTTTAGCGGGAGTTAAAAACATTCAGTACTTC
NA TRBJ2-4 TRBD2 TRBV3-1 CASSPTGLAQNIQYF TGTGCCAGCAGCCCGACGGGACTAGCACAAAACATTCAGTACTTC
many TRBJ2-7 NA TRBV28 CASTGVGEQYF TGTGCCAGCACTGGGGTCGGGGAGCAGTACTTC
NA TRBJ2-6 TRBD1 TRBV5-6 CASTLRQGSGANVLTF TGTGCCAGCACCCTAAGACAGGGCTCTGGGGCCAACGTCCTGACTTTC
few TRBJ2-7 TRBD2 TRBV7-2 CASSLSGTSAFREQYF TGTGCCAGCAGCTTATCCGGGACTAGCGCGTTTCGCGAGCAGTACTTC
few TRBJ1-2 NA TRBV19 CASSMADGYTF TGTGCCAGTAGTATGGCGGATGGCTACACCTTC
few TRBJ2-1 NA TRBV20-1 CSARPRSSYNEQFF TGCAGTGCTAGACCGAGGAGTTCCTACAATGAGCAGTTCTTC
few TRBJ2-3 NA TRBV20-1 CSARDPGVVTDTQYF TGCAGTGCTAGAGATCCAGGTGTGGTTACAGATACGCAGTATTTT
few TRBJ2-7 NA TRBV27 CASSSGGPEQYF TGTGCCAGCAGTAGTGGCGGGCCCGAGCAGTACTTC
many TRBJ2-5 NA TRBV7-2 CASSLPEGAQYF TGTGCCAGCAGCTTACCTGAGGGGGCCCAGTACTTC
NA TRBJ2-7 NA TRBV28 CASSLTLSSYEQYF TGTGCCAGCAGTTTAACTCTTAGCTCCTACGAGCAGTACTTC